These 10 T cell receptor beta chains were sequenced from one sample in a study of Graves' ophthalmopathy and Graves' hyperthyroidism. Transcripts of RNA were the source for amplifying TCR beta CDR3 regions. HTBI primers served in a first-round RT-PCR, which a second-round multiplex PCR followed. TCRdb used MiXCR to reprocess the multiplex PCR reads, holding one entry per CDR3 protein. The table records about 740,000 distinct CDR3 sequences, 35% to 50% of them present only once. Material for sequencing was peripheral blood. The receptors come from an adult man with Graves' ophthalmopathy.

This clonotype has a handful of counts. The DNA for the CDR3 is TGTGCCAGCAGTTTAGTGACAACCCCGGGCACCGGGGAGCTGTTTTTT. It encodes CASSLVTTPGTGELFF. This chain joins TRBV12-3 or TRBV12-4 and TRBJ2-2; no reliable D call. V lost 1 base and J 4 bases, leaving 13 bases between the germline ends. CDR3 length equals 16 residues.

On this clonotype itself: This could be a read error, since a much larger clone is one nucleotide away. The V and J genes are TRBV29-1 and TRBJ1-3; D is unresolved. Germline CDR1 SQVTM, CDR2 ANQGSEA. This CDR3 comprises 12 residues. CDR3 amino acids: CSIEGSRNTIYF. The CDR3, as DNA: TGCAGCATTGAAGGCAGCCGAAACACCATATATTTT.

This chain uses TRBV14 with TRBJ2-5; 7 bases are shared with TRBD2. CDR3 length: 15 residues. The V gene's germline CDR1 is SGHDN and CDR2 FVKESK. Losses at the gene ends were 4 bases for V and 1 base for J; bases not matched to a gene: 6. The CDR3 reads CASSPLRLAQETQYF. CDR3 DNA sequence: TGTGCCAGCAGCCCCCTGAGACTAGCCCAAGAGACCCAGTACTTC.

A note on this clonotype: Just one base apart from a much larger clone, this may be a read error. The chain has TRBV15 and TRBJ1-2; D remains ambiguous. This CDR3 comprises 14 residues. Trimming left V 5 bases short and J 4 bases short, with 14 bases between. Germline CDR1 LNHNV, CDR2 YYDKDF (reference sequence). CDR3 DNA sequence: TGTGCCACCAGCCTCGGACGCGACTTCTATGGCTACACCTTC. This encodes CATSLGRDFYGYTF.

V is TRBV2 and J is TRBJ1-6, with 9 bases fitting TRBD1. Losses at the gene ends were 8 bases for V and 11 bases for J; bases not matched to a gene: 10. The CDR3 spans 14 residues. Germline V gene lookup returns CDR1 SNHLY and CDR2 FYNNEI. The DNA of the CDR3 is TGTGCCAGCGGGAGGACAGGGGCGTCGGCACCCCTCCACTTT. Protein sequence: CASGRTGASAPLHF.

As for this clonotype: The junction and the germline gene differ at one end; a read error may be behind it. This sequence joins TRBV14 and TRBJ2-7; 7 bases map to TRBD1. The CDR3 covers 13 residues. The germline CDR1 and CDR2 sequences are SGHDN and FVKESK. CDR3 bases: TGTGCCAGCTGCCAACAGGGGACCTACGAGCAGTACTTC. It yields the protein CASCQQGTYEQYF.

The sample holds a few counts of this clonotype. The gene calls are TRBV4-2 and TRBJ1-4; D is unclear. There are 14 residues in the CDR3. CDR1 and CDR2 from the germline V gene are LGHNA and YNFKEQ. The V end lost 4 bases, the J end lost 7 bases, and 13 bases lay between the germline ends. The CDR3 sequence is CASSPKGFTEKLFF. The CDR3 DNA follows: TGTGCCAGCAGCCCGAAAGGGTTTACTGAAAAACTGTTTTTT.

This rearrangement joins TRBV29-1 to TRBJ2-5; 8 positions match TRBD2. Per the germline V gene, CDR1 is SQVTM and CDR2 is ANQGSEA. The CDR3 contains 17 residues. The V and J ends lost 3 bases and 7 bases, in that order; junction bases with no gene match: 19. In DNA form, the CDR3 reads TGCAGCGTTGACCAAGGAGGCACTAGCGGCCTAGATTGGACCCAGTACTTC. Translated, it gives CSVDQGGTSGLDWTQYF. Full variable domain (outside the CDR3, taken from reference TRBV29-1 and TRBJ2-5): SAVISQKPSRDICQRGTSLTIQCQVDSQVTMMFWYRQQPGQSLTLIATANQGSEATYESGFVIDKFPISRPNLTFSTLTVSNMSPEDSSIYLCSVDQGGTSGLDWTQYFGPGTRLLVL.

The gene calls are TRBV6-4 and TRBJ1-1, with a weak D call TRBD1 (5 bases). This CDR3 has 16 amino acids. Trimming took 3 bases from V and 0 from J, leaving 14 bases between them. The germline V gene encodes CDR1 MRHNA and CDR2 SNTAGT. Here the CDR3 reads CASSDLRGVMNTEAFF. The CDR3 nucleotides read TGTGCCAGCAGTGATCTGAGGGGCGTCATGAACACTGAAGCTTTCTTT.

V and J are TRBV7-2 and TRBJ1-2; D call uncertain. V lost 6 bases and J lost 7, with 18 bases in between. The CDR3 totals 14 residues. Germline V gene sequence: CDR1 SGHTA, CDR2 FQGNSA. This CDR3 is CASSLRSRWGGYTF. CDR3 bases: TGTGCCAGCAGTTTAAGGTCGCGGTGGGGTGGCTACACCTTC.